A selection of T cell receptor beta chains follows, all from one sample in a study of early T cells in non-severe SARS-CoV-2 infection. TCRdb passed the 5' RACE reads through MiXCR, listing each CDR3 protein once. This sample has about 22,000 distinct CDR3 sequences, with 3.5% to 4.5% found just once. The material sequenced was whole blood. The receptors were sampled from an adult who was a healthcare worker with PCR-confirmed SARS-CoV-2 infection or an uninfected control (not recorded which). Both conserved end residues are part of each CDR3. Each record gives: clone size, D gene, J gene, V gene, CDR3 DNA, CDR3 protein. The D gene is left open where the match is weak. Only part of the rows carry a size: once, few, many, or a class if the clone is expanded.

abundance: medium-sized
d_gene: NA
j_gene: TRBJ1-2
v_gene: TRBV6-5
CDR3nt: TGTGCCAGCAGTTACTTCCCGACAGCCAACTATGGCTACACCTTC
CDR3aa: CASSYFPTANYGYTF

abundance: many
d_gene: TRBD1
j_gene: TRBJ1-6
v_gene: TRBV7-2
CDR3nt: TGTGCCAGCAGCTCCGGGACAGGGGGTTCACCCCTCCACTTT
CDR3aa: CASSSGTGGSPLHF

abundance: many
d_gene: TRBD2
j_gene: TRBJ2-1
v_gene: TRBV19
CDR3nt: TGTGCCAGTAGTAGGACCGGGACTAGCGGGACGGGTGAGCAGTTCTTC
CDR3aa: CASSRTGTSGTGEQFF

abundance: many
d_gene: TRBD1
j_gene: TRBJ1-5
v_gene: TRBV2
CDR3nt: TGTGCCACCCAACGACAGGGGAACAATCAGCCCCAGCATTTT
CDR3aa: CATQRQGNNQPQHF

abundance: many
d_gene: TRBD1
j_gene: TRBJ1-4
v_gene: TRBV19
CDR3nt: TGTGCCAGTCGACAGGGACTGGGTGAAAAACTGTTTTTT
CDR3aa: CASRQGLGEKLFF

abundance: many
d_gene: TRBD1
j_gene: TRBJ1-1
v_gene: TRBV7-2
CDR3nt: TGTGCCAGCAGCGAGGGGGCGGGCACTGAAGCTTTCTTT
CDR3aa: CASSEGAGTEAFF

abundance: NA
d_gene: TRBD1
j_gene: TRBJ2-7
v_gene: TRBV5-4
CDR3nt: TGTGCCAGCAGCTACACGACAGGGGCCTACGAGCAGTACTTC
CDR3aa: CASSYTTGAYEQYF

abundance: many
d_gene: NA
j_gene: TRBJ1-2
v_gene: TRBV5-1
CDR3nt: TGCGCCAGCAATTCAGGGAATGGCTACACCTTC
CDR3aa: CASNSGNGYTF

abundance: many
d_gene: TRBD2
j_gene: TRBJ2-3
v_gene: TRBV7-9
CDR3nt: TGTGCCAGCAGCCCAACTAGCGGGGGCACAGATACGCAGTATTTT
CDR3aa: CASSPTSGGTDTQYF

abundance: NA
d_gene: NA
j_gene: TRBJ2-7
v_gene: TRBV7-6
CDR3nt: TGTGCCAGCAGCTCGACTGACGTCGGAGAGCAGTACTTC
CDR3aa: CASSSTDVGEQYF

abundance: many
d_gene: NA
j_gene: TRBJ1-1
v_gene: TRBV20-1
CDR3nt: TGCAGTGTCAGGACGGGGGTCACTGAAGCTTTCTTT
CDR3aa: CSVRTGVTEAFF

abundance: many
d_gene: TRBD2
j_gene: TRBJ2-2
v_gene: TRBV6-5
CDR3nt: TGTGCCAGCAGTTATCGACTAGCGGGGTCGAACACCGGGGAGCTGTTTTTT
CDR3aa: CASSYRLAGSNTGELFF

abundance: many
d_gene: NA
j_gene: TRBJ2-7
v_gene: TRBV3-1
CDR3nt: TGTGCCAGCAGCCAAGCAGGGGCCTACGAGCAGTACTTC
CDR3aa: CASSQAGAYEQYF

abundance: many
d_gene: NA
j_gene: TRBJ2-1
v_gene: TRBV9
CDR3nt: TGTGCCAGCAGCGTTAGCGGAGCTCCCTTGGATGAGCAGTTCTTC
CDR3aa: CASSVSGAPLDEQFF

abundance: many
d_gene: TRBD1
j_gene: TRBJ1-1
v_gene: TRBV10-2
CDR3nt: TGCGCCAGCAGATTGACAGGGGGAACTGAAGCTTTCTTT
CDR3aa: CASRLTGGTEAFF

abundance: many
d_gene: TRBD2
j_gene: TRBJ2-2
v_gene: TRBV7-6
CDR3nt: TGTGCCAGCAGCTTAGAAACAGCGGGGGCCGCGAACACCGGGGAGCTGTTTTTT
CDR3aa: CASSLETAGAANTGELFF

abundance: many
d_gene: TRBD1
j_gene: TRBJ2-1
v_gene: TRBV19
CDR3nt: TGTGCCAGTAGTTTGACAGGGCGGATCCCCTACAATGAGCAGTTCTTC
CDR3aa: CASSLTGRIPYNEQFF

abundance: many
d_gene: TRBD1
j_gene: TRBJ1-1
v_gene: TRBV20-1
CDR3nt: TGCAGTGCTAGAGATTGGACAGGGAGTGTGCGCACTGAAGCTTTCTTT
CDR3aa: CSARDWTGSVRTEAFF

abundance: many
d_gene: NA
j_gene: TRBJ2-7
v_gene: TRBV2
CDR3nt: TGTGCCAGCAGTGACTACCCCTACGAGCAGTACTTC
CDR3aa: CASSDYPYEQYF

abundance: many
d_gene: TRBD1
j_gene: TRBJ1-2
v_gene: TRBV20-1
CDR3nt: TGCAGTGCTACCATAGCAGGGGGCGAGAATGGCTACACCTTC
CDR3aa: CSATIAGGENGYTF

abundance: NA
d_gene: NA
j_gene: TRBJ2-7
v_gene: TRBV12-5
CDR3nt: TGTGCTAGTGGTCCCAACAGGGCCTACGAGCAGTACTTC
CDR3aa: CASGPNRAYEQYF

abundance: many
d_gene: NA
j_gene: TRBJ2-7
v_gene: TRBV6-5
CDR3nt: TGTGCCAGCAGTCCCCCGGTAGGGGGCGAGCAGTACTTC
CDR3aa: CASSPPVGGEQYF

abundance: few
d_gene: NA
j_gene: TRBJ2-7
v_gene: TRBV6-2/TRBV6-3
CDR3nt: TGTGCCAGCAGTTACAATACAGCTTCCTACGAGCAGTACTTC
CDR3aa: CASSYNTASYEQYF

abundance: medium-sized
d_gene: NA
j_gene: TRBJ2-1
v_gene: TRBV7-8
CDR3nt: TGTGCCAGCAGCCCCAGCGGCGGGGTGCATGAGCAGTTCTTC
CDR3aa: CASSPSGGVHEQFF

abundance: many
d_gene: NA
j_gene: TRBJ2-3
v_gene: TRBV7-2
CDR3nt: TGTGCCAGCAGTCCGGGGTTGGGCGGCACAGATACGCAGTATTTT
CDR3aa: CASSPGLGGTDTQYF

abundance: many
d_gene: TRBD1
j_gene: TRBJ2-3
v_gene: TRBV4-2
CDR3nt: TGTGCCAGCTCCCGGGACAGGGGAGCAGATACGCAGTATTTT
CDR3aa: CASSRDRGADTQYF

abundance: many
d_gene: TRBD2
j_gene: TRBJ2-1
v_gene: TRBV9
CDR3nt: TGTGCCAGCAGCGAGTCGACCTGGGCGGGAGAAAGGGATGAGCAGTTCTTC
CDR3aa: CASSESTWAGERDEQFF

abundance: medium-sized
d_gene: NA
j_gene: TRBJ1-4
v_gene: TRBV7-8
CDR3nt: TGTGCCAGCAGCTTAGGTCCAGGGATGGCAACTAATGAAAAACTGTTTTTT
CDR3aa: CASSLGPGMATNEKLFF

abundance: few
d_gene: NA
j_gene: TRBJ2-3
v_gene: TRBV29-1
CDR3nt: TGCAGCGTCCGCAGGACCACAGATACGCAGTATTTT
CDR3aa: CSVRRTTDTQYF

abundance: many
d_gene: NA
j_gene: TRBJ2-5
v_gene: TRBV6-5
CDR3nt: TGTGCCAGCAGCCCCTCCCAAGAGACCCAGTACTTC
CDR3aa: CASSPSQETQYF

abundance: NA
d_gene: NA
j_gene: TRBJ1-1
v_gene: TRBV3-1
CDR3nt: TGTGCCAGCAGCCAGGGAGTAAGGACTGAAGCTTTCTTT
CDR3aa: CASSQGVRTEAFF

abundance: many
d_gene: TRBD1
j_gene: TRBJ2-3
v_gene: TRBV13
CDR3nt: TGTGCCAGCAGCAGAAAACAGGGGGATACGCAGTATTTT
CDR3aa: CASSRKQGDTQYF

abundance: many
d_gene: TRBD1
j_gene: TRBJ2-1
v_gene: TRBV19
CDR3nt: TGTGCCAGTAGTCACCGGGACAGACAAAATGAGCAGTTCTTC
CDR3aa: CASSHRDRQNEQFF

abundance: many
d_gene: NA
j_gene: TRBJ1-2
v_gene: TRBV12-3/TRBV12-4
CDR3nt: TGTGCCAGCAGTTTCGCAGCTAACTATGGCTACACCTTC
CDR3aa: CASSFAANYGYTF

abundance: NA
d_gene: NA
j_gene: TRBJ2-1
v_gene: TRBV7-2
CDR3nt: TGTGCCAGCAGCTTAACCCCGGCAGCCTACAATGAGCAGTTCTTC
CDR3aa: CASSLTPAAYNEQFF

abundance: few
d_gene: TRBD2
j_gene: TRBJ2-1
v_gene: TRBV7-3
CDR3nt: TGTGCCAGCAGCTTAATCCCTAGCGGGGACTACAATGAGCAGTTCTTC
CDR3aa: CASSLIPSGDYNEQFF

abundance: many
d_gene: NA
j_gene: TRBJ1-5
v_gene: TRBV10-3
CDR3nt: TGTGCCATCAGTGAGTCGTTAGGGGGTCAGCCCCAGCATTTT
CDR3aa: CAISESLGGQPQHF

abundance: many
d_gene: NA
j_gene: TRBJ1-4
v_gene: TRBV12-3/TRBV12-4
CDR3nt: TGTGCCAGCAGTTTTGTGGGGCCCGAAAAACTGTTTTTT
CDR3aa: CASSFVGPEKLFF

abundance: many
d_gene: NA
j_gene: TRBJ2-7
v_gene: TRBV28
CDR3nt: TGTGCCAGCAGTTTTACAGGTGCCTCCTACGAGCAGTACTTC
CDR3aa: CASSFTGASYEQYF

abundance: few
d_gene: TRBD1
j_gene: TRBJ1-1
v_gene: TRBV7-9
CDR3nt: TGTGCCAGCAGCTCCCTGGACAGGGTAAGCGGCACTGAAGCTTTCTTT
CDR3aa: CASSSLDRVSGTEAFF

abundance: many
d_gene: NA
j_gene: TRBJ1-5
v_gene: TRBV3-1
CDR3nt: TGTGCCAGCAGCACCCTAAATCAGCCCCAGCATTTT
CDR3aa: CASSTLNQPQHF

abundance: many
d_gene: TRBD1
j_gene: TRBJ1-3
v_gene: TRBV7-9
CDR3nt: TGTGCCAGCAGCTCCGGGACAGTAGGACCTGGAAACACCATATATTTT
CDR3aa: CASSSGTVGPGNTIYF

abundance: many
d_gene: NA
j_gene: TRBJ2-7
v_gene: TRBV5-6
CDR3nt: TGTGCCAGCAGCTTCACCAACTACGAGCAGTACTTC
CDR3aa: CASSFTNYEQYF

abundance: many
d_gene: TRBD2
j_gene: TRBJ2-5
v_gene: TRBV5-1
CDR3nt: TGCGCCAGCAGCCCCGGGACTAGCGGGGGGGCATCTGAGACCCAGTACTTC
CDR3aa: CASSPGTSGGASETQYF

abundance: NA
d_gene: TRBD2
j_gene: TRBJ2-2
v_gene: TRBV7-6
CDR3nt: TGTGCCAGCAGCCCCCGGACTAGCGGGGGGCTCGCCGGGGAGCTGTTTTTT
CDR3aa: CASSPRTSGGLAGELFF

abundance: many
d_gene: NA
j_gene: TRBJ1-1
v_gene: TRBV5-6
CDR3nt: TGTGCCAGCAGCTTGGTCCCGGGCACTGAAGCTTTCTTT
CDR3aa: CASSLVPGTEAFF

abundance: many
d_gene: TRBD1
j_gene: TRBJ1-4
v_gene: TRBV4-1
CDR3nt: TGCGCCAGCAGCCTTCGGACAGGGGCTAATGAAAAACTGTTTTTT
CDR3aa: CASSLRTGANEKLFF

abundance: many
d_gene: TRBD1
j_gene: TRBJ1-2
v_gene: TRBV29-1
CDR3nt: TGCAGCGTTCCCCTACAGGGGGCGGCTGGCTACACCTTC
CDR3aa: CSVPLQGAAGYTF

abundance: few
d_gene: TRBD1
j_gene: TRBJ1-2
v_gene: TRBV12-3/TRBV12-4
CDR3nt: TGTGCCAGCAGTCCCACAGGGGGCCCCTATGGCTACACCTTC
CDR3aa: CASSPTGGPYGYTF

abundance: NA
d_gene: NA
j_gene: TRBJ1-1
v_gene: TRBV5-4
CDR3nt: TGTGCCAGCAGCTTGACTGGAGGGGACACTGAAGCTTTCTTT
CDR3aa: CASSLTGGDTEAFF

abundance: many
d_gene: NA
j_gene: TRBJ2-2
v_gene: TRBV7-6
CDR3nt: TGTGCCAGCAGCGCGAGCGAGACCGGGGAGCTGTTTTTT
CDR3aa: CASSASETGELFF

abundance: many
d_gene: TRBD1
j_gene: TRBJ2-3
v_gene: TRBV6-6
CDR3nt: TGTGCCAGCAAAGCCGGGACAGGGCCTACAGATACGCAGTATTTT
CDR3aa: CASKAGTGPTDTQYF

abundance: many
d_gene: NA
j_gene: TRBJ2-6
v_gene: TRBV29-1
CDR3nt: TGCAGCGGAACTGAGTCGGGGGCCAACGTCCTGACTTTC
CDR3aa: CSGTESGANVLTF

abundance: many
d_gene: NA
j_gene: TRBJ2-7
v_gene: TRBV7-2
CDR3nt: TGTGCCAGCAGGTCAGGGGGGAGCGAGCAGTACTTC
CDR3aa: CASRSGGSEQYF

abundance: many
d_gene: NA
j_gene: TRBJ1-2
v_gene: TRBV4-2
CDR3nt: TGTGCCAGCAGTCCCCGGGCGGATGGCTACACCTTC
CDR3aa: CASSPRADGYTF

abundance: NA
d_gene: NA
j_gene: TRBJ1-1
v_gene: TRBV6-5
CDR3nt: TGTGCCAGCAGTTACGGAGACGCCTATAGGGCTTTCTTT
CDR3aa: CASSYGDAYRAFF

abundance: few
d_gene: TRBD2
j_gene: TRBJ2-1
v_gene: TRBV6-2/TRBV6-3
CDR3nt: TGTGCCAGCAGCCAGGGCGGGAGTAGAGGCAATGAGCAGTTCTTC
CDR3aa: CASSQGGSRGNEQFF

abundance: NA
d_gene: NA
j_gene: TRBJ2-7
v_gene: TRBV13
CDR3nt: TGTGCCAGCAGCCCCGGAGGCAGGGTCTCCTACGAGCAGTACTTC
CDR3aa: CASSPGGRVSYEQYF

abundance: many
d_gene: TRBD1
j_gene: TRBJ1-1
v_gene: TRBV29-1
CDR3nt: TGCAGCATAAACGGACAGGGATTAACTGAAGCTTTCTTT
CDR3aa: CSINGQGLTEAFF

abundance: many
d_gene: NA
j_gene: TRBJ1-4
v_gene: TRBV11-2
CDR3nt: TGTGCCAGCAGCTTAGCACAGCAAGAAAAACTGTTTTTT
CDR3aa: CASSLAQQEKLFF